This paragraph covers one TCR beta chain sequence. The authors prepared the TCRbeta library with unique molecular identifiers. TCRdb redid the calling of the PCR reads with MiXCR, one entry per CDR3 protein. Of a few hundred thousand distinct CDR3 sequences in the sample, roughly 18% are singletons; the top ten hold 3.3%. These data come from a study of T-cell reconstitution after alpha-beta-depleted transplantation in children. V was pared by 7 bases and J by 3 bases, with 6 bases of the junction left unmatched. Germline V gives CDR1 MNHNS, CDR2 SASEGT. The CDR3 sequence is 14 residues long. The TCR was taken from a human donor who donated a stem cell graft to a child with acute lymphoblastic leukemia. The specimen was PBMCs from the stem cell graft donor, collected from the stem cell graft. V and J are TRBV6-1 and TRBJ1-1, with 9 bases lining up with TRBD1. CDR3 residues: CASTPGQGYTEAFF. In DNA form, the CDR3 reads TGTGCCAGCACCCCGGGACAGGGCTACACTGAAGCTTTCTTT.